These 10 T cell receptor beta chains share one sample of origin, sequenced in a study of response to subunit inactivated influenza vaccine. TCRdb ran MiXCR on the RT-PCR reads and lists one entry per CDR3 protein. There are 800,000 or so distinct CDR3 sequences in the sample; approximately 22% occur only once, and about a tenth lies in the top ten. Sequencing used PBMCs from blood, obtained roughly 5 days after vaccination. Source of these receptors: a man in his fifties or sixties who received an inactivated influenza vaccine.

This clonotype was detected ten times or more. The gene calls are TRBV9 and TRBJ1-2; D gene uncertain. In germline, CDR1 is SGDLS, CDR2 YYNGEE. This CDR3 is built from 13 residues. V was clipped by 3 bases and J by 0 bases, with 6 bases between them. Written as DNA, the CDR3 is TGTGCCAGCAGCGCTACACCTAACTATGGCTACACCTTC. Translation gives CASSATPNYGYTF.

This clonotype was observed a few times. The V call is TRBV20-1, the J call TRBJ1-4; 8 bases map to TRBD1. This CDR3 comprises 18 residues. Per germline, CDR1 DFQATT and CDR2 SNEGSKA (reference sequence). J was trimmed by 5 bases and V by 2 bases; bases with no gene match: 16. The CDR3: CSARRGAGGLLFNEKLFF. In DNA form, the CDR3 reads TGCAGTGCTAGAAGAGGGGCAGGGGGCCTCCTGTTCAATGAAAAACTGTTTTTT.

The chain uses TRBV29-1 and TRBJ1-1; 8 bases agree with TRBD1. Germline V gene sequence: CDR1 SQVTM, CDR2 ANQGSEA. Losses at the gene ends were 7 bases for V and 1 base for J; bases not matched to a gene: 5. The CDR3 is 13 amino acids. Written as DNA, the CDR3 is TGCAGCGCGGCAGGGGGCCCGAACACTGAAGCTTTCTTT. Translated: CSAAGGPNTEAFF.

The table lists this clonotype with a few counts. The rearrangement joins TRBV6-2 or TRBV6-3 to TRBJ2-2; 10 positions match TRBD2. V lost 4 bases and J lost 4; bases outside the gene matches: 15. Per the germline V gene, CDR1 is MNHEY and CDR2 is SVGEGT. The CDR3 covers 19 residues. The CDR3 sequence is CASSLSPSGSKSLTGELFF. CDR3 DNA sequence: TGTGCCAGCAGTTTGTCCCCTAGCGGGAGTAAATCCCTCACCGGGGAGCTGTTTTTT.

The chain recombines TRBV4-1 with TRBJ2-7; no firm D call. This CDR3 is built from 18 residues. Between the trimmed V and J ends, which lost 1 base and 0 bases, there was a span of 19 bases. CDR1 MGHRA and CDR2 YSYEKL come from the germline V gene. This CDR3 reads CASSQVRPGPRFSYEQYF. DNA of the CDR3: TGCGCCAGCAGCCAAGTGCGCCCAGGTCCACGGTTCTCCTACGAGCAGTACTTC.

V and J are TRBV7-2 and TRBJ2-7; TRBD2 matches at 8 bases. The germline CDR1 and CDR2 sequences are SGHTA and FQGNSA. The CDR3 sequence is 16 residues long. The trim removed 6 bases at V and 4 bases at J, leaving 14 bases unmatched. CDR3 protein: CASRNRAGAGVYEQYF. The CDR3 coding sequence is TGTGCCAGCAGGAACCGGGCGGGAGCGGGAGTTTACGAGCAGTACTTC.

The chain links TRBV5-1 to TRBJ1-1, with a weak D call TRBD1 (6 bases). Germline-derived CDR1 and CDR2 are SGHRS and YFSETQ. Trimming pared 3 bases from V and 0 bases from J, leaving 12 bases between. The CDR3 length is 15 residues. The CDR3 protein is CASSSHNRVNTEAFF. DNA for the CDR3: TGCGCCAGCAGCTCACATAACAGGGTGAACACTGAAGCTTTCTTT.

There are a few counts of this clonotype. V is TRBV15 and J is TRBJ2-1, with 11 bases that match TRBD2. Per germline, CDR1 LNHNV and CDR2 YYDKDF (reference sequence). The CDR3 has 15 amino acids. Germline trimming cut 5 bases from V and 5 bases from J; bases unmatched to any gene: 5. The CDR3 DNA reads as TGTGCCACCAGCGTGGGACTAGCGGACAACAATGAGCAGTTCTTC. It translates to CATSVGLADNNEQFF.

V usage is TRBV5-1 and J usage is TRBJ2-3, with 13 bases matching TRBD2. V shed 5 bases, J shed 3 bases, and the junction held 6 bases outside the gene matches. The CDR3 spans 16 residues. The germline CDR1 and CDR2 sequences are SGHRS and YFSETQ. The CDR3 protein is CASRPGTSGVTDTQYF. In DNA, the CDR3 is TGCGCCAGCAGGCCCGGGACTAGCGGGGTGACAGATACGCAGTATTTT.

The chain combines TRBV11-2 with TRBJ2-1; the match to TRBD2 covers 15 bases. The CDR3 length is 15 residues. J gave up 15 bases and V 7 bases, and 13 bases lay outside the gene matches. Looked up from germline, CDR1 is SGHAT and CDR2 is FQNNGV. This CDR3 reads CASIAVRGLAGGRFF. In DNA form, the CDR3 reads TGTGCCAGCATAGCCGTGCGTGGACTAGCGGGGGGGCGGTTCTTC.